The TCR beta chain described here comes from a study of monozygotic twins with inflammatory bowel disease. General study findings and limits: Especially with disease activity, IBD patients shared fewer clonotypes with others than healthy twins did.

Details on this clonotype: Antigen: not known.

TCRdb re-called the 5' RACE reads and shows each CDR3 protein once, DNA omitted. In all, the sample yields fewer than 200,000 distinct CDR3 sequences. Germline CDR1 MGHRA, CDR2 YSYEKL. This CDR3 is built from 15 residues. This receptor was taken from a human donor with ulcerative colitis or Crohn's disease, or a healthy co-twin of an affected twin (not recorded which). This sequence joins TRBV4-1 and TRBJ1-5. Sequenced: blood. This CDR3 is CASSQEGRQNQPQHF.